These 26 T cell receptor beta chains came from one sample sequenced in a study of graft-versus-host responses after intestinal transplantation. Co-plating was performed using roughly 200,000 CFSE-labeled responder cells and roughly 200,000 irradiated, violet-dye-labeled stimulator cells. Method: immunoSEQ multiplex PCR; TCRdb's copy keeps in-frame clones and lacks some. This table holds more than 12,000 clones, 33% found once. Sequenced here: alloreactive CD8+ T cells from a mixed lymphocyte reaction culture, sampled before intestinal transplant. The subset here: CFSE-low proliferating T cells sorted from approximately 6-day pre-transplant mixed lymphocyte reaction (GvH or HvG direction). The receptors come from a human patient who received an intestinal transplant.

The chain carries TRBV6-6 and TRBJ2-7; D might be TRBD1 (5 bases). The V end lost 6 bases, the J end lost 3 bases, and 15 bases lay between the germline ends. The CDR3 has 14 residues. Germline V CDR1 and CDR2: MNHNY, SVGAGI (reference sequence). The CDR3: CASSLQELYYEQYF. CDR3 in DNA: TGTGCCAGCAGCCTACAGGAGTTGTACTACGAGCAGTACTTC.

This clone has a handful of counts. The chain couples TRBV13 to TRBJ1-1; D is perhaps TRBD1 (5 bases). The CDR3 covers 12 residues. V was cut by 7 bases and J by 1 base, with 7 bases left in between. Germline V gene data show CDR1 as PRHDT and CDR2 as FYEKMQ (reference sequence). As DNA, the CDR3 is TGTGCCAGCAACACAGGGAACACTGAAGCTTTCTTT. Amino acid sequence: CASNTGNTEAFF.

The V gene is TRBV2, the J gene TRBJ2-7; 7 bases line up with TRBD1. The CDR3 consists of 16 residues. V gave up 4 bases and J gave up 2 bases; unmatched junction bases: 11. Per germline, CDR1 SNHLY and CDR2 FYNNEI. CDR3 DNA sequence: TGTGCCAGCAGTGTCCCCCGGGACAGCGAAGCCTACGAGCAGTACTTC. Protein: CASSVPRDSEAYEQYF.

This clone is classed as medium-sized (0.01 to 0.1%). The V call is TRBV5-8, the J call TRBJ1-5, with TRBD1 matching 7 bases. The junction had 6 bases not matched to a gene; V was cut back by 3 bases and J by 0 bases. Germline CDR1 and CDR2: SGHTS and YDEGEE. The CDR3 runs 16 residues. The CDR3 region is CASSSRTGYSNQPQHF. CDR3 sequence (DNA): TGTGCCAGCAGCTCCCGGACAGGTTATAGCAATCAGCCCCAGCATTTT.

The gene calls are TRBV7-9 and TRBJ1-1; D gene uncertain. The CDR3 runs 13 residues. The germline V and J ends were trimmed by 1 base and 5 bases, with 8 bases remaining between them. Germline-derived CDR1 and CDR2 are SEHNR and FQNEAQ (reference sequence). The CDR3 region is CASSLGGLTEAFF. DNA of the CDR3: TGTGCCAGCAGCTTAGGAGGTTTGACTGAAGCTTTCTTT.

V usage is TRBV19 and J usage is TRBJ2-5; TRBD2 aligns across 9 bases. The germline CDR1 and CDR2 sequences are LNHDA and SQIVND (reference sequence). J lost 5 bases, V lost 5 bases, and 12 bases had no gene match. The CDR3 consists of 16 residues. The CDR3 DNA reads TGTGCCAGTAGTGGCGGGACTAGCATTTTCTCGGAGACCCAGTACTTC. Translated, it gives CASSGGTSIFSETQYF.

This clone ranks as medium-sized. V and J are TRBV6-6 and TRBJ1-4; 7 bases map to TRBD1. V lost 5 bases to trimming and J lost 3 bases; unmatched junction nucleotides: 6. There are 15 residues in the CDR3. The V gene's germline CDR1 is MNHNY and CDR2 SVGAGI (reference sequence). Written as DNA, the CDR3 is TGTGCCAGCAGTCAATTCCAGGGGGCTAATGAAAAACTGTTTTTT. The encoded protein is CASSQFQGANEKLFF.

This clone turned up a few times. This chain uses TRBV7-8 with TRBJ2-2; no clear D. V lost 5 bases to trimming and J lost 0 bases, with 13 bases between them. CDR3 length: 16 amino acids. Germline CDR1 and CDR2: SGHVS and FQNEAQ. CDR3 in amino acids: CASSLTGTPNTGELFF. The CDR3 DNA reads as TGTGCCAGCAGCCTGACTGGCACCCCGAACACCGGGGAGCTGTTTTTT. The entire variable domain, with the rest obtained from reference TRBV7-8 and TRBJ2-2, is as follows: GAGVSQSPRYKVAKRGQDVALRCDPISGHVSLFWYQQALGQGPEFLTYFQNEAQLDKSGLPSDRFFAERPEGSVSTLKIQRTQQEDSAVYLCASSLTGTPNTGELFFGEGSRLTVL.

The chain has TRBV7-6 and TRBJ2-5; weak D call: TRBD2 (6 bases). The CDR3 is made up of 14 amino acids. Germline V lookup: CDR1 SGHVS, CDR2 FNYEAQ. V lost 1 base to trimming and J lost 4 bases, with 10 bases between them. The CDR3 sequence: CASSLVLGGETQYF. The DNA for the CDR3 is TGTGCCAGCAGCTTAGTGTTGGGGGGAGAGACCCAGTACTTC.

This clone was observed a few times. V and J are TRBV2 and TRBJ1-1; 7 bases align to TRBD1. Germline CDR1 is SNHLY and CDR2 is FYNNEI. V dropped 5 bases and J dropped 1; count of bases not matched to a gene: 4. This CDR3 spans 14 amino acids. CDR3 sequence (DNA): TGTGCCAGCAGTAATACAGGGGCGAACACTGAAGCTTTCTTT. Protein product: CASSNTGANTEAFF.

This clone was seen more than once but under ten times. The V and J genes are TRBV11-3 and TRBJ1-2, with D possibly TRBD1 on 5 matching bases. CDR1 and CDR2 (germline): SGHNT, YENEEA. The V and J ends lost 5 bases and 4 bases respectively, with 11 bases between them. This CDR3 has 13 residues. For the CDR3, the DNA is TGTGCCAGCAGCCCCGGGACTGCCTATGGCTACACCTTC. Its protein is CASSPGTAYGYTF.

This clone has only a few counts. The chain carries TRBV13 and TRBJ1-2; TRBD1 aligns across 9 bases. The junction had 3 bases not matched to a gene; V was cut back by 5 bases and J by 5 bases. The V gene's germline CDR1 is PRHDT and CDR2 FYEKMQ (reference sequence). This CDR3 has 13 residues. CDR3 DNA sequence: TGTGCCAGCAGCGTTGGGACAGGGTATGGCTACACCTTC. As protein: CASSVGTGYGYTF.

The J gene is TRBJ1-2, the V gene TRBV7-6, with TRBD1 as a possible D gene (5 bases). Germline V gene data show CDR1 as SGHVS and CDR2 as FNYEAQ. This CDR3 is built from 13 residues. Deletions cut 3 bases from V and 6 bases from J, with 11 bases between. The CDR3 DNA is TGTGCCAGCAGCTTCGGGCAACAGGATGGCTACACCTTC. Its protein is CASSFGQQDGYTF.

The chain is built from TRBV5-6 and TRBJ2-5, with a tentative D call TRBD2 (6 bases). This CDR3 spans 15 amino acids. V lost 0 bases, J lost 0 bases, and 9 bases lay in between. The germline V gene encodes CDR1 SGHDT and CDR2 YYEEEE. The CDR3 here is CASSLVSGDQETQYF. The CDR3 DNA follows: TGTGCCAGCAGCTTGGTTTCGGGGGACCAAGAGACCCAGTACTTC.

The rearrangement joins TRBV10-1 to TRBJ2-7; D call uncertain. The CDR3 contains 13 residues. Trimming removed 5 bases from V and 0 bases from J, with 8 bases in between. CDR1 and CDR2 (germline): WNHNN, SYGVQD (reference sequence). The DNA for the CDR3 is TGCGCCAGCAGTTCCTCTAACTCCTACGAGCAGTACTTC. Protein product: CASSSSNSYEQYF.

The gene calls are TRBV27 and TRBJ1-5; D is possibly TRBD1 (5 bases). Trimming pared 5 bases from V and 4 bases from J, leaving 15 bases between. The CDR3 extends over 15 amino acids. The germline V gene encodes CDR1 MNHEY and CDR2 SMNVEV (reference sequence). The CDR3 DNA reads TGTGCCAGCAGTCTCGGGACGGGAGTTAATCAGCCCCAGCATTTT. Encoded protein: CASSLGTGVNQPQHF.

In this sample, this clone turned up a few times. This sequence joins TRBV4-3 and TRBJ1-1; TRBD1 matches 11 bases. The J segment lost 4 bases and the V segment lost 3 bases, leaving 4 bases of the junction unmatched. The CDR3 is 15 amino acids. Germline V gene data show CDR1 as LGHNA and CDR2 as YSLEER. The CDR3 loop reads CASSHGTGGGTEAFF. The DNA of the CDR3 is TGCGCCAGCAGCCATGGGACAGGGGGGGGCACTGAAGCTTTCTTT.

This clone has just a few counts. The rearrangement uses TRBV4-3 and TRBJ2-7, with 12 bases identical to TRBD1. Germline V gene sequence: CDR1 LGHNA, CDR2 YSLEER. The CDR3 is 20 residues long. With 0 bases clipped from V and 0 bases from J, the junction kept 12 bases outside the gene matches. The CDR3 region is CASSQEVRGTGGYSSYEQYF. For the CDR3, the DNA is TGCGCCAGCAGCCAAGAGGTCCGAGGGACAGGGGGCTATAGCTCCTACGAGCAGTACTTC.

The rearrangement uses TRBV4-1 and TRBJ1-1; TRBD1 matches at 7 bases. The V and J ends lost 4 bases and 4 bases, in that order; junction bases with no gene match: 3. The CDR3 totals 13 residues. The germline V gene encodes CDR1 MGHRA and CDR2 YSYEKL. CDR3 nucleotides: TGCGCCAGCAGCCTCCGGGACAGCACTGAAGCTTTCTTT. Its translation: CASSLRDSTEAFF.

The chain employs TRBV10-3 and TRBJ2-7; TRBD1 matches at 9 bases. Trimming at V came to 6 bases and at J to 3 bases, leaving 0 bases not matched to a gene. The germline CDR1 and CDR2 sequences are ENHRY and SYGVKD. The CDR3 runs to 12 residues. CDR3 sequence: CAIRTGGYEQYF. Written as DNA, the CDR3 is TGTGCCATCAGGACAGGGGGCTACGAGCAGTACTTC.

The rearrangement joins TRBV29-1 to TRBJ2-7; a weak D match, TRBD1 (6 bases). This CDR3 spans 15 amino acids. V shed 1 base and J shed 1 base, with 14 bases lying between them. The germline V gene encodes CDR1 SQVTM and CDR2 ANQGSEA. The CDR3 DNA is TGCAGCGTTGAAGTGGGGGCCAGAGAATCCTACGAGCAGTACTTC. This translates into CSVEVGARESYEQYF.

This clone was counted only a few times. The chain combines TRBV4-3 with TRBJ1-1; D unresolved. V was shortened by 0 bases and J by 1 base, with 9 bases between the two germline ends. The CDR3 extends over 15 amino acids. CDR1 and CDR2 from the germline V gene are LGHNA and YSLEER. The CDR3 loop is CASSQDRGGNTEAFF. For the CDR3, the DNA is TGCGCCAGCAGCCAAGATCGAGGCGGGAACACTGAAGCTTTCTTT.

The V and J genes are TRBV12-5 and TRBJ2-2; possibly TRBD2 for D (6 bases). V lost 2 bases to trimming and J lost 7 bases, with 8 bases between them. The germline CDR1 and CDR2 sequences are LGHNT and FRNRAP. This CDR3 comprises 13 residues. The CDR3 is CASGLPGVGELFF. The DNA for the CDR3 is TGTGCTAGTGGTTTGCCGGGGGTCGGGGAGCTGTTTTTT. The complete variable domain, with remaining parts taken from reference TRBV12-5 and TRBJ2-2, reads DARVTQTPRHKVTEMGQEVTMRCQPILGHNTVFWYRQTMMQGLELLAYFRNRAPLDDSGMPKDRFSAEMPDATLATLKIQPSEPRDSAVYFCASGLPGVGELFFGEGSRLTVL.

The DNA of the CDR3 is TGTGCCAGCAGTCAAGGGGCAGGCTACGAGCAGTACTTC. Encoded protein: CASSQGAGYEQYF. The rearrangement uses TRBV2 and TRBJ2-7; a weak D match, TRBD1 (5 bases). Germline CDR1 SNHLY, CDR2 FYNNEI. Trimming removed 5 bases at V and 3 bases at J, with 11 bases between. This CDR3 is built from 13 residues.

The chain uses TRBV4-3 and TRBJ2-1, with a weak D call TRBD1 (5 bases). Germline CDR1 and CDR2: LGHNA and YSLEER. This CDR3 has 16 amino acids. Trimming stripped 0 bases from V and 3 bases from J, with 12 bases between. The CDR3: CASSQDRAGNYNEQFF. The CDR3 nucleotides are TGCGCCAGCAGCCAAGATCGGGCAGGGAACTACAATGAGCAGTTCTTC.

A few counts support this clone. This chain uses TRBV20-1 with TRBJ2-1, with D uncertain. The CDR3 runs to 11 residues. Germline lookup yields CDR1 DFQATT and CDR2 SNEGSKA (reference sequence). V lost 6 bases, J lost 3 bases, and 6 bases lay in between. The CDR3, as DNA: TGCAGTGCCGAGTACTACAATGAGCAGTTCTTC. It yields the protein CSAEYYNEQFF.